This T cell receptor beta chain came from a study of CD8+CD57+ T cells in acquired aplastic anemia. Regarding the study as a whole: Patients shared approximately 30 CD8+ CDR3 sequences with controls.

Only a few counts were recorded for this clonotype. Its antigen is unknown. Researchers used genomic DNA as the template to profile TCR beta VDJ and CDR3. TCRdb reprocessed the reads via MiXCR and lists one record per CDR3 protein. The sample holds roughly 61,000 distinct CDR3 sequences, under 55% seen once. The CDR3 is made up of 14 amino acids. Germline V gives CDR1 SNHLY, CDR2 FYNNEI. Trimming removed 4 bases from V and 5 bases from J, with 15 bases in between. Specimen: sorted CD4+, CD8+, or CD8+CD57+ T cells (not recorded which) from PBMCs. This chain connects TRBV2 to TRBJ2-7; D is ambiguous. The origin of this receptor is a human donor in good health, serving as a control. DNA of the CDR3: TGTGCCAGCAGTGTGGAGTACCCCCCTGACGAGCAGTACTTC. Protein: CASSVEYPPDEQYF.